These 26 T cell receptor beta chains were sequenced from one sample in a study of blood T cells in healthy people across ages. Primed by a sample-barcoded 5' primer and a J-beta primer mix, a second PCR proceeded for roughly 6 to 12 cycles. TCRdb redid the calling of the 5' RACE reads with MiXCR, one entry per CDR3 protein. Among 1 million to 1.2 million distinct CDR3 sequences listed, around two fifths were seen once. The sequencing sample was made of blood. Receptors were obtained from a young man in good health.

This clonotype was counted many times. The rearrangement joins TRBV7-2 to TRBJ1-1; weak D call: TRBD1 (5 bases). Germline CDR1 SGHTA, CDR2 FQGNSA. This CDR3 has 14 amino acids. The V gene lost 1 base and the J gene lost 3 bases, with 9 bases spanning the gap. The CDR3 is CASSLVGGDTEAFF. CDR3 nucleotides: TGTGCCAGCAGCTTAGTTGGGGGGGACACTGAAGCTTTCTTT.

The chain is built from TRBV5-1 and TRBJ2-1; TRBD1 or TRBD2 may be the D gene (5 bases each). Germline CDR1 SGHRS, CDR2 YFSETQ. Between the trimmed V and J ends, which lost 3 bases and 13 bases, there was a span of 17 bases. The CDR3 totals 13 residues. The CDR3 bases are TGCGCCAGCAGCTGCGCCTCCGGGACCATACAGTTCTTC. Its protein product is CASSCASGTIQFF.

The chain recombines TRBV11-2 with TRBJ2-3; 7 bases are shared with TRBD1. V shed 1 base, J shed 5 bases, and the junction held 12 bases outside the gene matches. The CDR3 consists of 17 residues. Germline CDR1 reads SGHAT; CDR2 reads FQNNGV. The CDR3 protein is CASSLADRAPLGDTQYF. The CDR3 DNA reads as TGTGCCAGCAGCTTAGCTGACAGGGCCCCTTTGGGAGATACGCAGTATTTT.

This chain links TRBV20-1 with TRBJ1-6; the match to TRBD1 covers 7 bases. The trim removed 0 bases at V and 7 bases at J, leaving 9 bases unmatched. This CDR3 comprises 16 residues. The germline gives CDR1 DFQATT, CDR2 SNEGSKA (reference sequence). CDR3 amino acids: CSARDRLTGTNSPLHF. CDR3 nucleotides: TGCAGTGCTAGAGATCGGTTGACAGGGACGAATTCACCCCTCCACTTT.

CDR3 sequence: CSARDTSGRSDEQYF. The CDR3 DNA follows: TGCAGTGCTAGAGATACTAGCGGACGGTCGGACGAGCAGTACTTC. The genes are TRBV20-1 and TRBJ2-7; TRBD2 aligns across 8 bases. The V segment lost 0 bases and the J segment 5 bases; nucleotides outside the gene matches: 9. Germline V lookup: CDR1 DFQATT, CDR2 SNEGSKA (reference sequence). The CDR3 contains 15 residues.

The chain carries TRBV20-1 and TRBJ2-3; 11 bases match TRBD1. Trimming cost V 6 bases and J 7 bases; bases outside gene matches: 9. The CDR3 consists of 14 residues. CDR1 and CDR2 from the germline V gene are DFQATT and SNEGSKA (reference sequence). CDR3 nucleotides: TGCAGTGCCTTGGACAGGGGGCAGTCGTATACGCAGTATTTT. Protein: CSALDRGQSYTQYF.

This rearrangement joins TRBV20-1 to TRBJ1-5; D may be TRBD1 (6 bases). Germline loops: CDR1 DFQATT, CDR2 SNEGSKA (reference sequence). V dropped 0 bases and J dropped 4 bases, with 13 bases sitting between them. The CDR3 has 15 amino acids. The CDR3 loop is CSARDSRTENQPQHF. DNA for the CDR3: TGCAGTGCTAGAGATTCAAGGACAGAGAATCAGCCCCAGCATTTT.

Notes on this clonotype: An end of the junction does not agree with germline; a read error may underlie this. V and J are TRBV3-1 and TRBJ2-3, with unresolved D. Germline values: CDR1 LGHDT, CDR2 YNNKEL (reference sequence). CDR3 length equals 13 residues. In nucleotides, the CDR3 is TGTGCCAGCGGCCAATACGACGCAGATACGCAGTATTTT. It translates to CASGQYDADTQYF.

This clonotype was observed a few times. The gene calls are TRBV20-1 and TRBJ1-5; D gene ambiguous. This CDR3 is built from 17 residues. The germline CDR1 and CDR2 sequences are DFQATT and SNEGSKA (reference sequence). The ends were cut back, 4 bases at V and 0 bases at J, with 19 bases in the middle. CDR3 bases: TGCAGTGCTATTTTGTCAGGAGCCAAATATAGCAATCAGCCCCAGCATTTT. The encoded protein is CSAILSGAKYSNQPQHF.

The V gene is TRBV4-3, the J gene TRBJ1-2; D call uncertain. This CDR3 comprises 13 residues. With 4 bases removed from V and 7 bases from J, the gap between germline ends came to 13 bases. Germline V lookup: CDR1 LGHNA, CDR2 YSLEER. The CDR3 loop reads CASSPYFLSGYTF. In nucleotides, the CDR3 is TGCGCCAGCAGCCCCTATTTTTTGAGTGGCTACACCTTC.

The chain recombines TRBV7-3 with TRBJ2-3; the D is unclear. In germline, CDR1 is SGHTA, CDR2 FQGTGA. CDR3 size: 17 residues. Trimming shortened V by 2 bases and J by 2 bases, and 17 bases separated the two germline ends. This chain's CDR3 is CASSLQNSVDHTDTQYF. The CDR3 DNA reads TGTGCCAGCAGCTTACAGAACAGTGTGGATCACACAGATACGCAGTATTTT.

This clonotype was seen a handful of times. This chain links TRBV7-2 with TRBJ1-4, with 8 bases matching TRBD1. Germline V lookup: CDR1 SGHTA, CDR2 FQGNSA. This CDR3 contains 15 residues. The trim removed 5 bases at V and 2 bases at J, leaving 4 bases unmatched. Written as DNA, the CDR3 is TGTGCCAGCAGCATGAACAGGGGGACTAATGAAAAACTGTTTTTT. Protein product: CASSMNRGTNEKLFF.

This clonotype has at least ten counts. The DNA of the CDR3 is TGTGCCATCGGCCCCGTAACGAATGAGCAGTTCTTC. Amino acid sequence: CAIGPVTNEQFF. This chain links TRBV10-3 with TRBJ2-1; no clear D gene. V dropped 8 bases and J dropped 7 bases, with 12 bases sitting between them. Per germline, CDR1 ENHRY and CDR2 SYGVKD. This CDR3 contains 12 residues.

This rearrangement joins TRBV4-3 to TRBJ1-2; 7 nucleotides line up with TRBD1. CDR1 and CDR2 from the germline V gene are LGHNA and YSLEER. This CDR3 region has 16 residues. V shed 6 bases and J 2 bases; nucleotides not matched to a gene: 12. The CDR3 bases are TGCGCCAGCAGGCCCTGGGACAGCAATCTCAACTATGGCTACACCTTC. Its translation: CASRPWDSNLNYGYTF.

The V gene is TRBV4-3, the J gene TRBJ2-2, with D perhaps assigned TRBD1 or TRBD2 (5 bases each). Germline lookup yields CDR1 LGHNA and CDR2 YSLEER. CDR3 size: 17 residues. V lost 4 bases to trimming and J lost 1 base, with 16 bases between them. The chain's CDR3 is CASSPYRGSENTGELFF. The CDR3 DNA reads as TGCGCCAGCAGCCCCTACCGGGGCAGCGAGAACACCGGGGAGCTGTTTTTT.

This chain uses TRBV27 with TRBJ2-6; no firm D call. V lost 7 bases and J 2 bases, leaving 9 bases between the germline ends. This CDR3 comprises 14 residues. Germline-derived CDR1 and CDR2 are MNHEY and SMNVEV (reference sequence). For the CDR3, the DNA is TGTGCCAGCAAGACCGAGGCTGGGGCCAACGTCCTGACTTTC. Its protein is CASKTEAGANVLTF. Together with reference TRBV27 and TRBJ2-6, the CDR3 gives the full variable domain: EAQVTQNPRYLITVTGKKLTVTCSQNMNHEYMSWYRQDPGLGLRQIYYSMNVEVTDKGDVPEGYKVSRKEKRNFPLILESPSPNQTSLYFCASKTEAGANVLTFGAGSRLTVL.

With regard to this clonotype: This clone may be a read error of a much larger clone one base away. The V and J genes are TRBV6-5 and TRBJ2-1, with unresolved D. CDR1 MNHEY and CDR2 SVGAGI come from the germline V gene. The CDR3 contains 13 residues. The CDR3 region has the DNA TGTGCCAGCAGTTACGTGGGATACAATGGGCAGTTCTTC. It codes for CASSYVGYNGQFF.

This clonotype has a handful of counts. The V and J genes are TRBV5-8 and TRBJ1-1; D is unclear. This CDR3 region has 13 residues. Germline V CDR1 and CDR2: SGHTS, YDEGEE. The V end was cut by 0 bases, the J end by 7 bases, with 10 bases between. CDR3 DNA: TGTGCCAGCAGCTTGGAGGCCGTTGATGAAGCTTTCTTT. This translates into CASSLEAVDEAFF.

V and J are TRBV20-1 and TRBJ1-6, with D hard to call. There are 15 residues in the CDR3. Trimming cost V 4 bases and J 1 base, with 11 bases left between them. CDR1 DFQATT and CDR2 SNEGSKA come from the germline V gene (reference sequence). The CDR3 spells CSATGRGSYNSPLHF. DNA of the CDR3: TGCAGTGCTACCGGACGGGGATCCTATAATTCACCCCTCCACTTT.

The V and J genes are TRBV15 and TRBJ2-1; weak D call: TRBD1 (6 bases). The CDR3 is made up of 15 amino acids. The germline gives CDR1 LNHNV, CDR2 YYDKDF (reference sequence). V lost 0 bases and J 7 bases, leaving 13 bases between the germline ends. DNA of the CDR3: TGTGCCACCAGCAGAGATTTGGGGGCCGGGAATGAGCAGTTCTTC. Translating gives CATSRDLGAGNEQFF.

V is TRBV5-6 and J is TRBJ2-1; D not certain. This CDR3 region has 12 residues. V was pared by 2 bases and J by 6 bases, with 6 bases between. Germline V lookup: CDR1 SGHDT, CDR2 YYEEEE. The CDR3 DNA reads TGTGCCAGCAGCTTCAAGCTCAATGAGCAGTTCTTC. Amino acid sequence: CASSFKLNEQFF.

This clonotype occurred a few times. The rearrangement links TRBV21-1 to TRBJ2-1; the D call TRBD1 from the table was never checked on the DNA. TRBV21-1 is given as a pseudogene. This CDR3 comprises 16 residues. This CDR3 reads CASSTIQGSSYNEQFF. CDR3 coding DNA: TGTGCCAGCAGCACGATACAGGGGAGCTCCTACAATGAGCAGTTCTTC.

This clonotype was observed a handful of times. J is TRBJ1-5 and V is TRBV10-3; D unclear. Trimming shortened V by 0 bases and J by 0 bases, and 9 bases separated the two germline ends. The germline gives CDR1 ENHRY, CDR2 SYGVKD. The CDR3 totals 16 residues. The CDR3, as DNA: TGTGCCATCAGTGAGTCGACTACCGATAGCAATCAGCCCCAGCATTTT. It translates to CAISESTTDSNQPQHF.

V gene TRBV3-1 combines with J gene TRBJ1-6; TRBD1 is a possible D gene (6 bases). This CDR3 spans 18 amino acids. Per the germline V gene, CDR1 is LGHDT and CDR2 is YNNKEL (reference sequence). V lost 4 bases, J lost 4 bases, and 20 bases lay in between. This CDR3 reads CASSRGQQQVSYNSPLHF. DNA for the CDR3: TGTGCCAGCAGCCGCGGACAGCAACAAGTCTCTTATAATTCACCCCTCCACTTT.

The chain links TRBV20-1 to TRBJ2-2; D is possibly TRBD1 (5 bases). Trimming stripped 0 bases from V and 1 base from J, with 6 bases between. The CDR3 sequence is 14 residues long. In germline, CDR1 is DFQATT, CDR2 SNEGSKA (reference sequence). The CDR3 sequence is CSAREGRNTGELFF. The CDR3 nucleotides read TGCAGTGCTAGAGAGGGGCGGAACACCGGGGAGCTGTTTTTT.

This clonotype has only a few counts. J is TRBJ1-2 and V is TRBV6-2 or TRBV6-3; D gene uncertain. The V gene lost 6 bases and the J gene lost 1 base, with 9 bases spanning the gap. Germline values: CDR1 MNHEY, CDR2 SVGEGT. The CDR3 length is 13 residues. CDR3: CASREVLNYGYTF. CDR3 DNA sequence: TGTGCCAGCAGGGAGGTTCTTAACTATGGCTACACCTTC.